This TCR beta chain stems from a study of blood T cell repertoires in COVID-19. Overall study: The samples span acute and convalescent COVID-19 from the United States, Italy and Spain. T cells, B-cell-depleted T cells, or PBMCs supplied cDNA or gDNA.

Per germline, CDR1 MDHEN and CDR2 SYDVKM. The V end lost 6 bases, the J end lost 5 bases, and 17 bases lay between the germline ends. The CDR3 extends over 14 amino acids. The authors' processing: For nucleated cells, counts were estimated from reference gene primer amplification. This table comes from immunoSEQ multiplex PCR, and its TCRdb copy is limited to in-frame clones, with some not included. The V and J calls and clone size are taken from that table; D and trimming were inferred from the DNA. The sample holds more than 250,000 clones, approximately 91% seen once. This TCR was sampled from a human donor in a cohort sampled during active COVID-19. The J gene is TRBJ2-7, the V gene TRBV28, with D maybe TRBD2 (6 bases). Sequencing was carried out using peripheral blood. CDR3 bases: TGTGCCAGCAGGCCCAGTGGAGGGGCCCACGAGCAGTACTTC. Its translation: CASRPSGGAHEQYF.